This TCR beta chain comes out of a study of control samples from healthy donors and cancer patients. CDR1 LNHNV and CDR2 YYDKDF come from the germline V gene (reference sequence). This CDR3 region has 15 residues. The germline V and J ends were trimmed by 0 bases and 7 bases, with 16 bases remaining between them. This table comes from immunoSEQ multiplex PCR, and its TCRdb copy is limited to in-frame clones, with some not included. The sample consists of about 130,000 clones, about 92% of them appearing once. The specimen was PBMCs. The V gene is TRBV15, the J gene TRBJ2-7; TRBD1 is a possible D gene (6 bases). This clonotype was sampled from an elderly man with head and neck cancer. The CDR3 loop is CATSRDTGSSGEQYF. CDR3 bases: TGTGCCACCAGCAGAGATACAGGGTCTTCGGGAGAGCAGTACTTC.